Presented here are 15 T cell receptor beta chains from one specimen sequenced in a study of T cell repertoires in cytomegalovirus infection. TCRdb re-called the reads with MiXCR, one entry per CDR3 protein. The table has some 300,000 distinct CDR3 sequences, roughly a sixth seen once; the top ten hold about 12%. The sequenced material came from PBMCs. These receptors were collected from a human donor in good health (CMV status not recorded). Some clones in this sample may be carry-over from other donors' samples.

This chain links TRBV28 with TRBJ2-7; no firm D call. Deletions cut 6 bases from V and 2 bases from J, with 17 bases between. Germline CDR1 reads MDHEN; CDR2 reads SYDVKM. This CDR3 has 15 residues. The CDR3 protein is CASRTPRATTYEQYF. For the CDR3, the DNA is TGTGCCAGCAGGACACCCCGGGCCACGACCTACGAGCAGTACTTC. Supplemented by reference TRBV28 and TRBJ2-7, the full variable domain reads DVKVTQSSRYLVKRTGEKVFLECVQDMDHENMFWYRQDPGLGLRLIYFSYDVKMKEKGDIPEGYSVSREKKERFSLILESASTNQTSMYLCASRTPRATTYEQYFGPGTRLTVT.

The genes are TRBV6-2 or TRBV6-3 and TRBJ1-2, with D hard to call. In germline, CDR1 is MNHEY, CDR2 SVGEGT. The CDR3 consists of 15 residues. The ends were cut back, 8 bases at V and 4 bases at J, with 20 bases in the middle. This CDR3 reads CASSGSIRQSYGYTF. CDR3 DNA sequence: TGTGCCAGCTCCGGCAGCATTCGTCAGTCCTATGGCTACACCTTC.

This clonotype was seen a handful of times. The chain recombines TRBV7-9 with TRBJ1-2; D unclear. This CDR3 comprises 14 residues. The germline V gene encodes CDR1 SEHNR and CDR2 FQNEAQ (reference sequence). With 10 bases removed from V and 3 bases from J, the gap between germline ends came to 18 bases. The DNA of the CDR3 is TGTGCCACCCTTGGGCCAGAAAAATACTATGGCTACACCTTC. Translation: CATLGPEKYYGYTF.

The V call is TRBV6-1, the J call TRBJ2-1; maybe TRBD1 (6 bases). This CDR3 has 16 residues. Germline V lookup: CDR1 MNHNS, CDR2 SASEGT. V lost 5 bases, J lost 5 bases, and 19 bases lay in between. The CDR3 spells CASSLRSRGAHNEQFF. CDR3 sequence (DNA): TGTGCCAGCAGTCTTAGGAGCAGGGGAGCCCACAATGAGCAGTTCTTC.

This chain joins TRBV2 and TRBJ1-5; 9 nucleotides align to TRBD1. V was pared by 4 bases and J by 7 bases, with 5 bases of the junction left unmatched. CDR1 and CDR2 from the germline V gene are SNHLY and FYNNEI. The CDR3 is 14 residues long. The CDR3 here is CASSGQGGWQPQHF. The CDR3, as DNA: TGTGCCAGCAGTGGACAGGGGGGATGGCAGCCCCAGCATTTT.

This clonotype came up a few times. This rearrangement joins TRBV20-1 to TRBJ2-1; 9 positions agree with TRBD2. This CDR3 is 13 amino acids long. Germline V gene sequence: CDR1 DFQATT, CDR2 SNEGSKA (reference sequence). V trimming: 3 bases; J trimming: 8 bases; junction bases outside the gene matches: 5. For the CDR3, the DNA is TGCAGTGCTAGCGAGCGGGGGGTGGATGAGCAGTTCTTC. This translates into CSASERGVDEQFF.

This chain links TRBV12-3 or TRBV12-4 with TRBJ1-4; D is possibly TRBD1 (5 bases). CDR3 length: 18 residues. V gave up 5 bases and J gave up 3 bases, with 22 bases separating them. The CDR3 nucleotides read TGTGCCAGCAGTCCCCCAAGCCCGGCGGGGCGAGCTAATGAAAAACTGTTTTTT. Translated: CASSPPSPAGRANEKLFF.

This clonotype was detected only a few times. This chain's CDR3 is CASSYRDSLGLSQYF. CDR3 bases: TGTGCCAGCAGTTACCGAGACAGCCTGGGTTTGTCCCAGTACTTC. The genes are TRBV6-6 and TRBJ2-5; TRBD1 might be the D (5 bases). Trimming took off 2 bases at V and 9 bases at J, with 19 bases between the two ends. The V gene's germline CDR1 is MNHNY and CDR2 SVGAGI (reference sequence). This CDR3 is 15 amino acids long.

The table lists this clonotype with a few counts. The chain employs TRBV5-1 and TRBJ2-3; no firm D call. The CDR3 runs to 15 residues. V shed 4 bases and J shed 0 bases, with 12 bases lying between them. The germline V gene encodes CDR1 SGHRS and CDR2 YFSETQ. DNA of the CDR3: TGCGCCAGCAGCCCCATGACCTCTAGCACAGATACGCAGTATTTT. Translated: CASSPMTSSTDTQYF. Drawing the rest from reference TRBV5-1 and TRBJ2-3, the complete variable domain is KAGVTQTPRYLIKTRGQQVTLSCSPISGHRSVSWYQQTPGQGLQFLFEYFSETQRNKGNFPGRFSGRQFSNSRSEMNVSTLELGDSALYLCASSPMTSSTDTQYFGPGTRLTVL.

This clonotype has ten or more counts. The chain links TRBV7-9 to TRBJ1-2; D is possibly TRBD1 (5 bases). The CDR3 length is 12 residues. Germline CDR1 is SEHNR and CDR2 is FQNEAQ (reference sequence). V was cut by 5 bases and J by 4 bases, with 8 bases left in between. The chain's CDR3 is CASSHGTYGYTF. In nucleotides, the CDR3 is TGTGCCAGCAGCCACGGGACCTATGGCTACACCTTC.

The sample holds a few counts of this clonotype. The chain recombines TRBV2 with TRBJ1-1; D perhaps matches TRBD1 (5 bases). Germline CDR1 reads SNHLY; CDR2 reads FYNNEI. CDR3 length equals 14 residues. V was trimmed by 2 bases and J by 7 bases, leaving 14 bases between them. CDR3 nucleotide sequence: TGTGCCAGCAGTGAATGGGGCAGGGCGGATGAAGCTTTCTTT. Its protein product is CASSEWGRADEAFF.

The V call is TRBV4-3, the J call TRBJ1-3; D might be TRBD1 (6 bases). Germline CDR1 is LGHNA and CDR2 is YSLEER. Deletions cut 0 bases from V and 4 bases from J, with 13 bases between. This CDR3 region has 16 residues. CDR3 nucleotide sequence: TGCGCCAGCAGCCAAGACGTCGGGACAATAGGAAACACCATATATTTT. It codes for CASSQDVGTIGNTIYF.

The chain combines TRBV10-3 with TRBJ2-4; 9 positions match TRBD2. Germline V gene sequence: CDR1 ENHRY, CDR2 SYGVKD. With V trimmed by 11 bases and J by 6 bases, 11 bases remained unmatched. There are 14 residues in the CDR3. This CDR3 reads CASGSDSGGNIQYF. CDR3 bases: TGTGCCTCGGGCTCAGATAGCGGGGGAAACATTCAGTACTTC.

This clonotype was counted a few times. This chain connects TRBV7-9 to TRBJ1-6; unclear D gene. The CDR3 totals 17 residues. Germline V lookup: CDR1 SEHNR, CDR2 FQNEAQ (reference sequence). The germline V and J ends were trimmed by 2 bases and 0 bases, with 11 bases remaining between them. The CDR3, as DNA: TGTGCCAGCAGCTTAAACCCAGGCGGCTCCTATAATTCACCCCTCCACTTT. Protein: CASSLNPGGSYNSPLHF. The full variable domain, in which reference TRBV7-9 and TRBJ1-6 provide the parts outside the CDR3, is DTGVSQNPRHKITKRGQNVTFRCDPISEHNRLYWYRQTLGQGPEFLTYFQNEAQLEKSRLLSDRFSAERPKGSFSTLEIQRTEQGDSAMYLCASSLNPGGSYNSPLHFGNGTRLTVT.

V and J are TRBV28 and TRBJ1-1; TRBD1 might be the D (6 bases). Trimming removed 4 bases at V and 3 bases at J, with 15 bases between. This CDR3 is built from 15 residues. CDR1 is MDHEN and CDR2 is SYDVKM in the germline V gene. The CDR3 reads CASSSQGKGDTEAFF. The CDR3 DNA reads TGTGCCAGCAGTTCTCAGGGTAAGGGGGACACTGAAGCTTTCTTT.